This is a list of T cell receptor beta chains from one sample in a study of shared T cell receptors in the human thymus. Assay: immunoSEQ multiplex PCR; the TCRdb copy retains only in-frame clones and omits some. The sample has 700,000 or so clones; approximately 83% are singletons. The same data also went into a second study, on human thymus T cells.

Sequencing used thymocytes. The receptors shown here come from a girl less than two years old with a congenital heart defect. Both conserved end residues are part of each CDR3. Each record gives: clone size, V gene, J gene, D gene, CDR3 protein, CDR3 DNA. D genes are given only for firm matches. Only part of the rows carry a size: once, few, many, or a class if the clone is expanded.

-	TRBV25-1	TRBJ1-4	-	CASGPSGRGKGEKLFF	TGTGCCAGCGGCCCATCTGGTAGGGGGAAGGGGGAAAAACTGTTTTTT
-	TRBV29-1	TRBJ2-3	TRBD2	CSVGRGFGLAGGLSTDTQYF	TGCAGCGTCGGCCGGGGTTTCGGACTAGCGGGGGGGCTTAGCACAGATACGCAGTATTTT
-	TRBV19	TRBJ2-3	TRBD1	CASSLTGRDSPTDTQYF	TGTGCCAGTAGTCTCACAGGCCGGGACAGCCCCACAGATACGCAGTATTTT
-	TRBV9	TRBJ1-4	TRBD1	CASSLEGSGQLDEKLFF	TGTGCCAGCAGCCTAGAGGGGTCGGGACAGCTCGATGAAAAACTGTTTTTT
-	TRBV7-6	TRBJ2-3	-	CASSLVSGTPSTDTQYF	TGTGCCAGCAGCTTAGTTTCTGGGACTCCTAGCACAGATACGCAGTATTTT
-	TRBV7-2	TRBJ2-2	TRBD1	CASSFRTGDHTGELFF	TGTGCCAGCAGCTTTAGGACAGGGGACCACACCGGGGAGCTGTTTTTT
-	TRBV7-3	TRBJ2-6	TRBD2	CASSLTSGGLRANVLTF	TGTGCCAGCAGCTTAACTAGCGGGGGGTTAAGGGCCAACGTCCTGACTTTC
-	TRBV19	TRBJ2-2	TRBD2	CASSTTSGGPANTGELFF	TGTGCCAGTAGTACGACTAGCGGGGGGCCTGCGAACACCGGGGAGCTGTTTTTT
-	TRBV6-1	TRBJ1-2	-	CASNPSEESYGYTF	TGTGCCAGCAACCCCTCCGAGGAAAGCTATGGCTACACCTTC
-	TRBV5-1	TRBJ1-1	-	CASRLQGLGNTEAFF	TGCGCCAGCAGGCTACAGGGTCTGGGGAACACTGAAGCTTTCTTT
-	TRBV10-2	TRBJ2-7	TRBD1	CASSDRDRLTYEQYF	TGCGCCAGCAGTGACCGGGACAGATTAACCTACGAGCAGTACTTC
-	TRBV5-1	TRBJ2-1	-	CASSAGDNEQFF	TGCGCCAGCAGCGCCGGGGACAATGAGCAGTTCTTC
-	TRBV4-1	TRBJ2-7	-	CASSQVRGEQGGYEQYF	TGCGCCAGCAGCCAAGTCCGGGGGGAACAGGGGGGCTACGAGCAGTACTTC
-	TRBV6-5	TRBJ1-6	-	CASSPVPAYNSPLHF	TGTGCCAGCAGCCCGGTTCCGGCCTATAATTCACCCCTCCACTTT
-	TRBV30	TRBJ2-2	-	CAWSDNQGTGELFF	TGTGCCTGGAGTGATAACCAGGGAACCGGGGAGCTGTTTTTT
-	TRBV2	TRBJ1-1	-	CASSEGSSTEAFF	TGTGCCAGCAGTGAGGGCTCAAGCACTGAAGCTTTCTTT
-	TRBV15	TRBJ1-6	-	CATSPLSTTERNYNSPLHF	TGTGCCACCAGCCCTCTTTCCACGACAGAAAGGAATTATAATTCACCCCTCCACTTT
-	TRBV5-1	TRBJ2-2	TRBD1	CASRLGTGPRELFF	TGCGCCAGCAGATTAGGGACAGGCCCCCGGGAGCTGTTTTTT
-	TRBV4-1	TRBJ1-2	-	CASSQETGYIYGYTF	TGCGCCAGCAGCCAAGAAACAGGATATATCTATGGCTACACCTTC
-	TRBV5-1	TRBJ2-5	-	CASSGRGGEETQYF	TGCGCCAGCAGCGGAAGGGGGGGGGAAGAGACCCAGTACTTC
-	TRBV29-1	TRBJ1-2	-	CSVRTDSAFFGYGYTF	TGCAGCGTAAGAACGGACAGCGCTTTCTTTGGCTATGGCTACACCTTC
-	TRBV7-6	TRBJ2-3	-	CASSRGTATTDTQYF	TGTGCCAGCAGCCGGGGGACCGCCACCACAGATACGCAGTATTTT
once	TRBV5-1	TRBJ1-2	TRBD1	CASSWDSRRLGYTF	TGCGCCAGCAGCTGGGACAGTCGGCGGCTCGGCTACACCTTC
-	TRBV6-4	TRBJ2-3	-	CASKGTPTTDTQYF	TGTGCCAGCAAGGGGACACCAACCACAGATACGCAGTATTTT
-	TRBV28	TRBJ1-4	-	CASKGGMQTNEKLFF	TGTGCCAGCAAAGGCGGGATGCAAACTAATGAAAAACTGTTTTTT
once	TRBV2	TRBJ1-1	-	CASSDREMNTEAFF	TGTGCCAGCAGTGACAGGGAAATGAACACTGAAGCTTTCTTT
-	TRBV6-1	TRBJ2-7	TRBD1	CASSVDRGPYEQYF	TGTGCCAGCAGTGTGGACAGGGGCCCCTACGAGCAGTACTTC
-	TRBV28	TRBJ1-1	TRBD1	CASSLGDRDTEAFF	TGTGCCAGCAGTTTAGGGGACAGGGACACTGAAGCTTTCTTT
-	TRBV7-2	TRBJ1-1	-	CASSLEAGRNTEAFF	TGTGCCAGCAGCTTAGAAGCGGGTCGGAACACTGAAGCTTTCTTT
-	TRBV7-6	TRBJ2-1	TRBD2	CASSTSGQSGGYNEQFF	TGTGCCAGCAGCACTAGTGGCCAAAGCGGGGGGTACAATGAGCAGTTCTTC
-	TRBV5-6	TRBJ1-1	-	CASSWGRQPVF	TGTGCCAGCAGCTGGGGGCGGCAGCCCGTTTTT
-	TRBV11-2	TRBJ1-1	TRBD1	CASSLGGQGTGGF	TGTGCCAGCAGCTTAGGGGGACAGGGGACTGGGGGCTTT
-	TRBV9	TRBJ2-5	-	CASSVAPNLADSQETQYF	TGTGCCAGCAGCGTAGCTCCGAACCTAGCGGACAGCCAAGAGACCCAGTACTTC
-	TRBV29-1	TRBJ1-1	TRBD1	CSVEGGTGVRWMDTEAFF	TGCAGCGTTGAGGGTGGGACAGGGGTTCGGTGGATGGACACTGAAGCTTTCTTT
few	TRBV7-2	TRBJ1-2	-	CASSRRHNGYTF	TGTGCCAGCAGCCGCAGACACAATGGCTACACCTTC
-	TRBV7-9	TRBJ2-1	-	CASGRTHNEQFF	TGTGCCAGCGGGCGTACTCACAATGAGCAGTTCTTC
once	TRBV7-3	TRBJ1-5	TRBD1	CASSRREPTGQPQHF	TGTGCCAGCAGCCGCAGAGAACCGACAGGGCAGCCCCAGCATTTT
-	TRBV15	TRBJ2-5	TRBD2	CATNGRTATSGESGETQYF	TGTGCCACCAACGGTAGGACAGCGACTAGCGGGGAGTCTGGGGAGACCCAGTACTTC
-	TRBV27	TRBJ2-7	TRBD1	CASSLQGQFYEQYF	TGTGCCAGCAGTTTACAGGGACAGTTCTACGAGCAGTACTTC
-	TRBV4-2	TRBJ2-7	TRBD2	CASSGTSGNYEQYF	TGTGCCAGCAGCGGGACTAGCGGAAACTACGAGCAGTACTTC
few	TRBV7-2	TRBJ1-3	TRBD1	CASSLRSLGTERNTIYF	TGTGCCAGCAGCCTTAGGTCGTTAGGGACAGAAAGAAACACCATATATTTT
-	TRBV11-2	TRBJ2-3	-	CASTQVGIGTDTQYF	TGTGCCAGCACCCAGGTCGGGATTGGGACAGATACGCAGTATTTT
-	TRBV6-1	TRBJ1-2	-	CASQPGSGSYGYTF	TGTGCCAGCCAGCCAGGGTCCGGTAGCTATGGCTACACCTTC
-	TRBV27	TRBJ1-1	-	CASKTTGTLDTEAFF	TGTGCCAGTAAGACGACCGGGACACTAGACACTGAAGCTTTCTTT
once	TRBV7-6	TRBJ2-5	-	CASSYQDSQETQYF	TGTGCCAGCAGCTACCAGGACAGCCAAGAGACCCAGTACTTC
-	TRBV28	TRBJ2-5	TRBD1	CASSFVYRGRETQYF	TGTGCCAGCAGTTTCGTGTACAGGGGCAGGGAGACCCAGTACTTC
-	TRBV9	TRBJ2-5	TRBD2	CASSPGTSGGYPKETQYF	TGTGCCAGCAGCCCGGGGACTAGCGGGGGATATCCCAAAGAGACCCAGTACTTC
-	TRBV11-2	TRBJ2-6	-	CASSSVPNRAGANVLTF	TGTGCCAGCAGCTCGGTACCCAACAGGGCTGGGGCCAACGTCCTGACTTTC
-	TRBV5-1	TRBJ2-7	-	CASSWGEVASFKTYEQYF	TGCGCCAGCAGCTGGGGGGAGGTCGCTAGCTTTAAGACCTACGAGCAGTACTTC
-	TRBV21-1	TRBJ1-2	-	CASPTGDGTDAYGYTF	TGTGCCAGCCCCACAGGGGACGGGACCGACGCTTATGGCTACACCTTC
-	TRBV6-1	TRBJ1-4	-	CASIRGGKLFF	TGTGCCAGCATTCGTGGAGGGAAACTGTTTTTT
-	TRBV6-1	TRBJ1-2	-	CASEALPYGYTF	TGTGCCAGCGAGGCCCTGCCCTATGGCTACACCTTC
-	TRBV18	TRBJ1-1	-	CASSPAAPDAFF	TGTGCCAGCTCACCAGCGGCGCCTGATGCTTTCTTT
-	TRBV4-1	TRBJ1-4	-	CASSRVGPQVGGEKLFF	TGCGCCAGCAGCCGAGTGGGCCCACAGGTGGGAGGTGAAAAACTGTTTTTT
-	TRBV4-1	TRBJ1-1	-	CASSQVAAGFDAEAFF	TGCGCCAGCAGCCAAGTTGCAGCAGGTTTCGACGCTGAAGCTTTCTTT
-	TRBV4-1	TRBJ2-1	-	CASSQDRLARHNEQFF	TGCGCCAGCAGCCAAGATCGGTTAGCGAGGCACAATGAGCAGTTCTTC
-	TRBV19	TRBJ1-5	-	CASSLDITFNQPQHF	TGTGCCAGTAGTTTAGACATAACTTTCAATCAGCCCCAGCATTTT
-	TRBV19	TRBJ1-5	TRBD1	CASNTGQGDHIENQPQHF	TGTGCCAGTAATACGGGACAGGGGGACCATATAGAAAATCAGCCCCAGCATTTT
few	TRBV4-2	TRBJ2-2	TRBD1	CASSVDQGVDTGELFF	TGTGCCAGCAGCGTTGACCAGGGGGTCGACACCGGGGAGCTGTTTTTT